The 10 T cell receptor beta chains reported below all come from one sample, sequenced in a study of T cell responses to AZD1222 COVID-19 vaccine. Profiling relied on immunoSEQ multiplex PCR, and the TCRdb table lists in-frame clones only, not all of them. The data contain around 190,000 clones, around 94% of them singletons. The sample here was peripheral blood, taken on day 0 of AZD1222 vaccination. All receptors come from an adult in good health.

The CDR3 is CASSLIVDSEAFF. The CDR3 DNA is TGTGCCAGCAGCTTAATTGTCGATTCTGAAGCTTTCTTT. V is TRBV7-3 and J is TRBJ1-1, with no clear D. Trimming shortened V by 1 base and J by 6 bases, and 9 bases separated the two germline ends. CDR3 size: 13 residues. The germline V gene encodes CDR1 SGHTA and CDR2 FQGTGA.

The chain is built from TRBV12-1 and TRBJ1-6; TRBD1, the D gene given by the table, was not confirmed from the DNA. TRBV12-1 is labeled a pseudogene. This CDR3 comprises 15 residues. As DNA, the CDR3 is TGTGCCAGCAGCCCGCGGGACAGCCTTAATTCACCCCTCCACTTT. Translating it yields CASSPRDSLNSPLHF.

V gene TRBV7-8 combines with J gene TRBJ2-1; TRBD2 matches 13 bases. V shed 1 base, J shed 8 bases, and the junction held 14 bases outside the gene matches. The CDR3 covers 19 residues. CDR1 is SGHVS, CDR2 FQNEAQ, per germline. CDR3: CASSLGGFGTSGGAHEQFF. The CDR3 DNA is TGTGCCAGCAGCTTAGGCGGGTTCGGAACTAGCGGGGGGGCCCATGAGCAGTTCTTC. Supplemented by reference TRBV7-8 and TRBJ2-1, the full variable domain reads GAGVSQSPRYKVAKRGQDVALRCDPISGHVSLFWYQQALGQGPEFLTYFQNEAQLDKSGLPSDRFFAERPEGSVSTLKIQRTQQEDSAVYLCASSLGGFGTSGGAHEQFFGPGTRLTVL.

The chain combines TRBV19 with TRBJ1-5, with 7 bases matching TRBD1. J was trimmed by 2 bases and V by 5 bases; bases with no gene match: 6. CDR1 is LNHDA, CDR2 SQIVND, per germline (reference sequence). This CDR3 spans 15 amino acids. The CDR3: CASSHGQAGNQPQHF. CDR3 DNA: TGTGCCAGTAGTCACGGACAGGCCGGCAATCAGCCCCAGCATTTT.

This chain connects TRBV3-1 (or the pseudogene TRBV3-2) to TRBJ2-2; 8 positions match TRBD1. J gave up 0 bases and V 4 bases, and 7 bases lay outside the gene matches. The length of the CDR3 is 17 residues. Germline V lookup: CDR1 LGHDT, CDR2 YNNKEL (reference sequence). CDR3 DNA sequence: TGTGCCAGCAGCCCCGGGACAGGCGTCCCGAACACCGGGGAGCTGTTTTTT. Translation gives CASSPGTGVPNTGELFF.

This chain joins TRBV7-2 and TRBJ1-2; no reliable D call. This CDR3 is 13 amino acids long. From germline, CDR1 is SGHTA and CDR2 FQGNSA. The V end was cut by 2 bases, the J end by 4 bases, with 8 bases between. The chain's CDR3 is CASSLQEGYGYTF. In nucleotides, the CDR3 is TGTGCCAGCAGCTTACAGGAGGGCTATGGCTACACCTTC.

The rearrangement uses TRBV5-1 and TRBJ1-5, with TRBD1 matching 7 bases. The CDR3 has 13 residues. The trim removed 3 bases at V and 5 bases at J, leaving 2 bases unmatched. Germline V gene lookup returns CDR1 SGHRS and CDR2 YFSETQ. The CDR3 DNA sequence: TGCGCCAGCAGCTGGGACAGCGATCAGCCCCAGCATTTT. This codes for CASSWDSDQPQHF.

The chain is built from TRBV5-1 and TRBJ2-1; 8 bases agree with TRBD2. CDR1 and CDR2 from the germline V gene are SGHRS and YFSETQ. This CDR3 contains 16 residues. With 4 bases clipped from V and 4 bases from J, the junction kept 10 bases outside the gene matches. This CDR3 reads CASSASTAGGYNEQFF. The CDR3 DNA sequence: TGCGCCAGCAGCGCCTCGACCGCGGGGGGTTACAATGAGCAGTTCTTC.

This chain connects TRBV5-4 to TRBJ1-1; 9 bases are shared with TRBD1. This CDR3 has 19 amino acids. In germline, CDR1 is SGHNT, CDR2 YYREEE (reference sequence). Germline trimming cut 4 bases from V and 0 bases from J; bases unmatched to any gene: 16. The CDR3 sequence: CASSRSWTGVSALNTEAFF. CDR3 coding DNA: TGTGCCAGCAGCCGTTCGTGGACAGGGGTCTCCGCCTTGAACACTGAAGCTTTCTTT.

This chain connects TRBV2 to TRBJ1-5; D possibly corresponds to TRBD1 (6 bases). V gave up 4 bases and J gave up 2 bases, with 9 bases separating them. CDR3 length equals 14 residues. The germline V gene has CDR1 SNHLY and CDR2 FYNNEI. The CDR3 region is CASSGAGGNQPQHF. DNA of the CDR3: TGTGCCAGCAGTGGTGCAGGGGGCAATCAGCCCCAGCATTTT.